This entry concerns a single T cell receptor beta chain. Only in-frame clones appear in the TCRdb table, and some are missing; sequencing was by immunoSEQ multiplex PCR. The sample has fewer than 1.8 million clones, approximately 98.5% seen once. The sample comes from a study of shared clonotypes between healthy human individuals. The CDR3 loop spans 10 amino acids. The V end was cut by 6 bases, the J end by 5 bases, with 4 bases between. Looked up from germline, CDR1 is MNHNY and CDR2 is SVGAGI (reference sequence). The chain carries TRBV6-6 and TRBJ2-5, with D uncertain. The specimen sequenced was naive CD4+ T cells sorted from blood. Described subset: CD45RA+ positively selected. The origin of this receptor is a man aged 25-45 years in good health. CDR3 amino acids: CASRGETQYF. CDR3 bases: TGTGCCAGCAGAGGGGAGACCCAGTACTTC.